This T cell receptor beta chain emerged from a study of early T cells in non-severe SARS-CoV-2 infection (dated by TCRdb to about 2021). As for the study more broadly: Bulk RNA from unsorted whole blood was used for TCR sequencing, so alpha and beta chains could not be paired. Study-level results and caveats: VDJdb matching was skewed toward anti-spike CD8 responses, so virus-specific expansions were likely underestimated and private and CD4 specificities were missed.

To prepare the library, 5' RACE was applied. The instrument given in TCRdb is NextSeq 500. The TCR library protocol attached unique molecular identifiers to individual cDNA molecules to correct for sequencing error and PCR bias. Both TCR alpha and beta chains were sequenced, and tight co-correlation was observed between alpha and beta sequence abundances in each sample. The original methods were these. V gene, J gene and CDR3 annotation of TCR sequences was performed with Decombinator V4. Expanded TCRs were defined as changing significantly between any two time points under a Poisson model with p below 0.0001. TCR abundances were normalised to the total number of TCRs sequenced per sample and expressed as counts per million. TRAV1-2 paired with TRAJ12, TRAJ20 or TRAJ33 defined MAIT TCRs, while TRAV10 paired with TRAJ18 defined iNKT TCRs. VDJdb, accessed 1 November 2021, was searched for CMV, EBV and SARS-CoV-2 annotated TCRs, with TCRs annotated for multiple antigens excluded. The public sequencing data were trimmed at Q25 with fastp and processed into clonotypes with MiXCR by TCRdb, which kept only in-frame beta chains. Each entry merges the rows of one CDR3 protein and shows their most common DNA and genes. TCRdb's processing, not the study's, gives the V and J calls here. A total of 100,000 to 120,000 distinct CDR3 sequences appear in this sample, over 10% of them only once. The ten largest account for approximately 3.1% of the sample.

Deletion took 6 bases off V and 4 bases off J, with a span of 15 bases between the germline ends. The germline V gene specifies MNHEY as CDR1 and SVGEGT as CDR2. The cysteine opens and the phenylalanine closes a CDR3 of 14 amino acids. Kept here is only the CDR3 DNA, which spans 42 bases and is read in frame from base 1. On this clonotype: The specificity of this receptor is unknown. Per-base qualities were not stored, and no clone one base away is much larger.

Set within a cohort of healthcare workers in London, UK, this nested case-control study involved weekly PCR testing of nasopharyngeal swabs along with blood sampling. Between 23 and 31 March 2020, the week of the UK lockdown, healthcare workers were enrolled and then followed up weekly for as long as 16 weeks. The clonotype originates from an adult who was a healthcare worker with PCR-confirmed SARS-CoV-2 infection or an uninfected control (not recorded which). Material for sequencing was whole blood. This chain joins TRBV6-2 or TRBV6-3 to TRBJ1-1; matching of 5 bases hints at TRBD1 as the D gene. The DNA sequence is given as TGTGCCAGCAGAACGCCAGGGAGACCCACTGAAGCTTTCTTT. It is translated as CASRTPGRPTEAFF.